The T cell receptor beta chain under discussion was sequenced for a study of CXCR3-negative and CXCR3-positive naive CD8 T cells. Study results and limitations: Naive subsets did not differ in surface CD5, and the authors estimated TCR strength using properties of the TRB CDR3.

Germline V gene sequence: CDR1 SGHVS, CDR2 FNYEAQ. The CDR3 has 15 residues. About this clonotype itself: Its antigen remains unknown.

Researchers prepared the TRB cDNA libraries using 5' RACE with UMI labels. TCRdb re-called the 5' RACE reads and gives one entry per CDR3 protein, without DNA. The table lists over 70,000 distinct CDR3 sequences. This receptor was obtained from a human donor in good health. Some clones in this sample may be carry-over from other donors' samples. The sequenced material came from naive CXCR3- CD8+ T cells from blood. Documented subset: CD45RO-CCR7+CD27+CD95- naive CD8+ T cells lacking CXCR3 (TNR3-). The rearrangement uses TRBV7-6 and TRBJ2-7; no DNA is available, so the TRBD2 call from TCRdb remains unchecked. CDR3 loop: CASSQLAGGSYEQYF.